This T cell receptor (beta chain) was identified during a study of identical twins. Each CDR3 protein gets one entry after TCRdb re-called the 5' RACE reads with MiXCR. In the table there are around 680,000 distinct CDR3 sequences, less than 10% of which are singletons. The CDR3 sequence is 12 residues long. CDR1 is SQVTM and CDR2 is ANQGSEA in the germline V gene. Trimming pared 6 bases from V and 6 bases from J, leaving 15 bases between. This sample also belongs to another study, concerning yellow fever vaccine responses in identical twins.

This TCR came from a woman aged 18-35 years in good health. The chain has TRBV29-1 and TRBJ2-7; the D is unclear. Sample: PBMCs. CDR3 in amino acids: CSVFLGPLEQYF. CDR3 DNA sequence: TGCAGCGTGTTTCTAGGTCCCCTCGAGCAGTACTTC.